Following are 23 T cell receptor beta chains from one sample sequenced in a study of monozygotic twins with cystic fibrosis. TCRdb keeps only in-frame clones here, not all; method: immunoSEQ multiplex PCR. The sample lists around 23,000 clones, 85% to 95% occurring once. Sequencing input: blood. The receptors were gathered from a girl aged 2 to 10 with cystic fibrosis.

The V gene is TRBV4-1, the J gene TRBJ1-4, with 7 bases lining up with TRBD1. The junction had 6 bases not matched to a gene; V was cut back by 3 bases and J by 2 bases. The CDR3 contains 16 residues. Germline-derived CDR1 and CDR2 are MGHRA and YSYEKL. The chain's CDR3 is CASSQHRGGTNEKLFF. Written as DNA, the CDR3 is TGCGCCAGCAGCCAGCACAGGGGCGGGACTAATGAAAAACTGTTTTTT.

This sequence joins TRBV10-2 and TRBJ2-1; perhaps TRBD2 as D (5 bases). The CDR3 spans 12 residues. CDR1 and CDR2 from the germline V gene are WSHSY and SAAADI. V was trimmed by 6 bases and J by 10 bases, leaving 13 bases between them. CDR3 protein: CASSSGLREQFF. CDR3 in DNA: TGCGCCAGCAGCTCTGGACTGCGGGAGCAGTTCTTC.

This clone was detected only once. CDR3 nucleotide sequence: TGTGCCAGCAGCTTAGCGGTAGCGGGGGGGCGTTCCTACGAGCAGTACTTC. Translation gives CASSLAVAGGRSYEQYF. J is TRBJ2-7 and V is TRBV7-2, with 11 bases lining up with TRBD2. Looked up from germline, CDR1 is SGHTA and CDR2 is FQGNSA. The CDR3 has 17 residues. V lost 0 bases, J lost 1 base, and 5 bases stayed unmatched. Using reference TRBV7-2 and TRBJ2-7 for the parts outside the CDR3, the full variable domain is GAGVSQSPSNKVTEKGKDVELRCDPISGHTALYWYRQSLGQGLEFLIYFQGNSAPDKSGLPSDRFSAERTGGSVSTLTIQRTQQEDSAVYLCASSLAVAGGRSYEQYFGPGTRLTVT.

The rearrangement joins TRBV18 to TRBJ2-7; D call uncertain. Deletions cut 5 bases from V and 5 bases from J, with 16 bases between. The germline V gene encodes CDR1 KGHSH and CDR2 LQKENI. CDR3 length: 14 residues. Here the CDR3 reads CASSTTRESDEQYF. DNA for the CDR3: TGTGCCAGCTCAACCACGCGTGAATCGGACGAGCAGTACTTC.

This CDR3 is CATSRDPAVSNQPQHF. For the CDR3, the DNA is TGTGCCACCAGCAGAGATCCCGCCGTTAGCAATCAGCCCCAGCATTTT. This sequence joins TRBV15 and TRBJ1-5; D is unclear. Trimming removed 0 bases from V and 0 bases from J, with 9 bases in between. Germline assignment: CDR1 LNHNV and CDR2 YYDKDF (reference sequence). The CDR3 runs to 16 residues.

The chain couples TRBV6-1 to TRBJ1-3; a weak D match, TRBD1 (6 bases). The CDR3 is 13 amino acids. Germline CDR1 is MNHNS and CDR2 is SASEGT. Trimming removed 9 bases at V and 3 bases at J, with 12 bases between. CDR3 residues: CASRRGDGNTIYF. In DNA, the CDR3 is TGTGCCAGTCGAAGGGGGGATGGAAACACCATATATTTT.

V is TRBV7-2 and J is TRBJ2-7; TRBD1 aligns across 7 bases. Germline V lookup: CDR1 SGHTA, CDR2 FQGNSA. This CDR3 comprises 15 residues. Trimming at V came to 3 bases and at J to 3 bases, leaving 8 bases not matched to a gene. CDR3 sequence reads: CASSLGGQVGYEQYF. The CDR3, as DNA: TGTGCCAGCAGCTTGGGTGGACAGGTAGGCTACGAGCAGTACTTC. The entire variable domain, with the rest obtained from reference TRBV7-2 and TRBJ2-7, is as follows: GAGVSQSPSNKVTEKGKDVELRCDPISGHTALYWYRQSLGQGLEFLIYFQGNSAPDKSGLPSDRFSAERTGGSVSTLTIQRTQQEDSAVYLCASSLGGQVGYEQYFGPGTRLTVT.

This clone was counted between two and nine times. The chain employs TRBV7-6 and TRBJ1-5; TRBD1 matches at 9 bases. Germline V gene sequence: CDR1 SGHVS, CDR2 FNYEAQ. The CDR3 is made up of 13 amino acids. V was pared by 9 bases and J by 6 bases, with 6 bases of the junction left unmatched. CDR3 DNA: TGTGCCAGTGGGACAGGGAACACTCAGCCCCAGCATTTT. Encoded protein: CASGTGNTQPQHF.

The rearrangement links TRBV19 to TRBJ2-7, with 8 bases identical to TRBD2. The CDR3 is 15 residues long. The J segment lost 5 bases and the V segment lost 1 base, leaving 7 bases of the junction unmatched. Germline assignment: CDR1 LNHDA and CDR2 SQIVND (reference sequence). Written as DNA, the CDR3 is TGTGCCAGTAGTATAGCTAGCGGGCCAACTAACGAGCAGTACTTC. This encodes CASSIASGPTNEQYF.

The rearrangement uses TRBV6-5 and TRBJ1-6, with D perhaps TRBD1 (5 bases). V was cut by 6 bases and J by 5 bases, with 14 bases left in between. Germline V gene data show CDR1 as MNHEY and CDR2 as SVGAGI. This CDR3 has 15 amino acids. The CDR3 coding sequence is TGTGCCAGCAGAAAAATCCAGGGTGATAATTCACCCCTCCACTTT. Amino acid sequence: CASRKIQGDNSPLHF.

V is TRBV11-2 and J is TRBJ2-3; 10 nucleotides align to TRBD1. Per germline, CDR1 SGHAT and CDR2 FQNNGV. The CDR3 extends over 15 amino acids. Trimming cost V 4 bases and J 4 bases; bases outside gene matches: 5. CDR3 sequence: CASSSGQGGADTQYF. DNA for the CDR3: TGTGCCAGCAGCTCCGGACAGGGGGGCGCAGATACGCAGTATTTT.

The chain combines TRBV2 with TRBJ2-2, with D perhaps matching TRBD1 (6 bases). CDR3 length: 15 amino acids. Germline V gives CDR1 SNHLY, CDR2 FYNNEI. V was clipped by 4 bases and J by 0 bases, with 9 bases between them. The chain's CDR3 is CASSGEGANTGELFF. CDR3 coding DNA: TGTGCCAGCAGTGGAGAGGGGGCGAACACCGGGGAGCTGTTTTTT.

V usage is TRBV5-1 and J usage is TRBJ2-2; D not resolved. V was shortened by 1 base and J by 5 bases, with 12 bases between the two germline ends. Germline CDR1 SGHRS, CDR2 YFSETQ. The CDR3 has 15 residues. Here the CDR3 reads CASSLRPGGTGELFF. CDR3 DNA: TGCGCCAGCAGCTTGAGGCCGGGTGGTACCGGGGAGCTGTTTTTT.

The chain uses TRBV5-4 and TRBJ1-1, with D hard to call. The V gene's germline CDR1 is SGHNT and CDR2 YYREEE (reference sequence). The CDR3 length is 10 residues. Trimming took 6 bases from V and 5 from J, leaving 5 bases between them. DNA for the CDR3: TGTGCCAGCACCAGTACTGAAGCTTTCTTT. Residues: CASTSTEAFF.

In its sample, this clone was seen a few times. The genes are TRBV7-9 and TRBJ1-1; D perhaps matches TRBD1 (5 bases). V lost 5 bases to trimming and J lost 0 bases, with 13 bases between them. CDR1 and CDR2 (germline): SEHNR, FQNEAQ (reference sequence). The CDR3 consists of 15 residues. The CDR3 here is CASSPRGGMNTEAFF. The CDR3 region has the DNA TGTGCCAGCAGCCCACGGGGCGGAATGAACACTGAAGCTTTCTTT.

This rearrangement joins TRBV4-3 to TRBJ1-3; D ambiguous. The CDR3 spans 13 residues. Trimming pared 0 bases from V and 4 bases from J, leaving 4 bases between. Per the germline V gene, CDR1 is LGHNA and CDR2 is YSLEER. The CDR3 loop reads CASSQERGNTIYF. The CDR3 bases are TGCGCCAGCAGCCAAGAGCGGGGAAACACCATATATTTT.

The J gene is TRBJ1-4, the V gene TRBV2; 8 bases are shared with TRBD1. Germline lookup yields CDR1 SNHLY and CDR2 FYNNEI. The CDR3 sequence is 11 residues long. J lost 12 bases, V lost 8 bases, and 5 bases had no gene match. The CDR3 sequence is CASVGQGELFF. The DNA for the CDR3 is TGTGCCAGCGTCGGACAGGGTGAACTGTTTTTT.

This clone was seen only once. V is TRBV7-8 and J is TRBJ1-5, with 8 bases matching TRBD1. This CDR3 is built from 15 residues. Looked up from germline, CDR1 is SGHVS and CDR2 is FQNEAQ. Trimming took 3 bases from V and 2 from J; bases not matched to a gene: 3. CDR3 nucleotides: TGTGCCAGCAGCTTTCCGGGACAGGGCAATCAGCCCCAGCATTTT. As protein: CASSFPGQGNQPQHF.

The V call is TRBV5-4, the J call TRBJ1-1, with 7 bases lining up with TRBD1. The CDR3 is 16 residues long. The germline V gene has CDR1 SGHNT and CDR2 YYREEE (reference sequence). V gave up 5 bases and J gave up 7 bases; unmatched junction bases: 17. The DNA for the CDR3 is TGTGCCAGCAGGGATGAGAGGAGGGGGCGCACAAGTGAAGCTTTCTTT. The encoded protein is CASRDERRGRTSEAFF.

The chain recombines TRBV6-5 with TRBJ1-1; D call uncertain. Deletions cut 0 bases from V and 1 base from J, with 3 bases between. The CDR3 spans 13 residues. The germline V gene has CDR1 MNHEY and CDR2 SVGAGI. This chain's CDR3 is CASSYSRNTEAFF. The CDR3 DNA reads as TGTGCCAGCAGTTACTCAAGGAACACTGAAGCTTTCTTT.

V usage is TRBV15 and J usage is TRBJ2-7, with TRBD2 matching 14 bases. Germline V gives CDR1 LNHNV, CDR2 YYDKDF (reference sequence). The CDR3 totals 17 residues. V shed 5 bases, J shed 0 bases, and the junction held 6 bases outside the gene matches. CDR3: CATSLGGLAGVSYEQYF. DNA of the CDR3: TGTGCCACCAGCCTGGGGGGACTAGCGGGGGTCTCCTACGAGCAGTACTTC.

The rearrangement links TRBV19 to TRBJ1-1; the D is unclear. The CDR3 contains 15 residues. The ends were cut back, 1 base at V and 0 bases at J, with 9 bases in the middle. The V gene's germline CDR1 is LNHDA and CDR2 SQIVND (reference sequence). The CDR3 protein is CASSIGEGMNTEAFF. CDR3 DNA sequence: TGTGCCAGTAGTATAGGTGAAGGAATGAACACTGAAGCTTTCTTT.

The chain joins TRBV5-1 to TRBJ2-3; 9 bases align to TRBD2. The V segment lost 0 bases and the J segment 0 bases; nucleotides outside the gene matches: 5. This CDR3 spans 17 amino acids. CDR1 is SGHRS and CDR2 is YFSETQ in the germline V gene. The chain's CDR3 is CASSLVLAGTSTDTQYF. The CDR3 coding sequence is TGCGCCAGCAGCTTGGTGCTAGCGGGGACTAGCACAGATACGCAGTATTTT.